These 11 T cell receptor beta chains originate from one sample sequenced in a study of beta chain features in type 1 diabetes. The investigators reverse transcribed all of the isolated RNA, so they sequenced expressed TCRB transcripts. Clones were sequenced by immunoSEQ multiplex PCR, and TCRdb holds only the in-frame ones, with some missing. Of about 290,000 clones in the sample, 8% were seen once. The specimen sequenced was central memory CD4+ T cells from blood. The receptors here all came from a woman between 18 and 30 years old in good health.

This clone was observed a few times. The J gene is TRBJ2-7, the V gene TRBV11-2, with D unclear. CDR3 length: 13 residues. V was pared by 2 bases and J by 3 bases, with 8 bases between. Germline-derived CDR1 and CDR2 are SGHAT and FQNNGV. Written as DNA, the CDR3 is TGTGCCAGCAGCTTAAATAAGGGCTACGAGCAGTACGTC. Its protein is CASSLNKGYEQYV.

This clone was picked up a small number of times. The chain has TRBV10-2 and TRBJ2-3, with D possibly matching TRBD1 (6 bases). V shed 8 bases and J shed 0 bases, with 12 bases lying between them. CDR1 WSHSY and CDR2 SAAADI come from the germline V gene. CDR3 length: 14 amino acids. The CDR3 bases are TGCGCCAGCGGTCGACAGGCTAGCACAGATACGCAGTATTTT. Residues: CASGRQASTDTQYF.

CDR3 sequence reads: CATSRDIGQGANTDTQYF. As DNA, the CDR3 is TGTGCCACCAGCAGAGATATTGGACAGGGGGCAAACACAGATACGCAGTATTTT. This chain connects TRBV15 to TRBJ2-3; 11 bases are shared with TRBD1. With V trimmed by 0 bases and J by 2 bases, 7 bases remained unmatched. The germline gives CDR1 LNHNV, CDR2 YYDKDF (reference sequence). The CDR3 length is 18 residues.

This clone was counted a few times. This sequence joins TRBV7-8 and TRBJ2-7; the D gene is possibly TRBD2 (6 bases). Deletions cut 1 base from V and 2 bases from J, with 12 bases between. Germline V gene sequence: CDR1 SGHVS, CDR2 FQNEAQ. CDR3 length: 15 amino acids. For the CDR3, the DNA is TGTGCCAGCAGCTTAGTACTTACTAGCCCCTACGAGCAGTACGTC. It specifies CASSLVLTSPYEQYV.

V usage is TRBV7-3 and J usage is TRBJ2-2, with 9 bases matching TRBD1. This CDR3 contains 14 residues. The V gene's germline CDR1 is SGHTA and CDR2 FQGTGA. J gave up 5 bases and V 7 bases, and 5 bases lay outside the gene matches. The chain's CDR3 is CASKQGALTGELFF. DNA of the CDR3: TGTGCCAGCAAACAGGGGGCTTTGACCGGGGAGCTGTTTTTT.

The gene calls are TRBV4-2 and TRBJ2-3, with 10 bases lining up with TRBD2. Trimming cost V 8 bases and J 3 bases; bases outside gene matches: 8. Germline V CDR1 and CDR2: LGHNA, YNFKEQ. The CDR3 length is 15 residues. The CDR3 DNA is TGTGCCAGCGCGCGGACTAGCGGAGCAACAGATACGCAGTATTTT. It specifies CASARTSGATDTQYF.

The rearrangement links TRBV27 to TRBJ1-5; D may be TRBD1 (5 bases). Trimming took off 6 bases at V and 0 bases at J, with 12 bases between the two ends. This CDR3 is built from 15 residues. Germline CDR1 is MNHEY and CDR2 is SMNVEV (reference sequence). CDR3 nucleotides: TGTGCCAGCAGCCCCGCCAGGGTTAGCAATCAGCCCCAGCATTTT. This gives the protein CASSPARVSNQPQHF.

This clone was counted between two and nine times. The chain carries TRBV21-1 and TRBJ2-7. TRBV21-1 is annotated as a pseudogene. The CDR3 consists of 12 residues. The CDR3 reads CASSSSGREQYF. The CDR3 DNA reads as TGTGCCAGCAGCTCATCGGGGCGCGAGCAGTACTTC.

This rearrangement joins TRBV7-2 to TRBJ2-5; D gene uncertain. Germline CDR1 SGHTA, CDR2 FQGNSA. The CDR3 covers 14 residues. Trimming cost V 5 bases and J 2 bases, with 12 bases left between them. CDR3 DNA: TGTGCCAGCAGCACAGAGGCAGCTCAAGAGACCCAGTACTTC. Translation gives CASSTEAAQETQYF.

In this sample, this clone turned up many times. V and J are TRBV4-3 and TRBJ2-1; D is perhaps TRBD2 (7 bases). The CDR3 is made up of 14 amino acids. Germline V gene lookup returns CDR1 LGHNA and CDR2 YSLEER. Trimming shortened V by 2 bases and J by 7 bases, and 12 bases separated the two germline ends. CDR3 nucleotides: TGCGCCAGCAGCCAAAAGGGGGGGTGGAATGAGCAGTTCTTC. It translates to CASSQKGGWNEQFF.

CDR3 sequence: CASSSLTVYEQYV. CDR3 coding DNA: TGTGCCAGCAGCTCACTAACAGTCTACGAGCAGTACGTC. This sequence joins TRBV7-2 and TRBJ2-7; D uncertain. The CDR3 totals 13 residues. Trimming took 4 bases from V and 3 from J, leaving 10 bases between them. The germline CDR1 and CDR2 sequences are SGHTA and FQGNSA.